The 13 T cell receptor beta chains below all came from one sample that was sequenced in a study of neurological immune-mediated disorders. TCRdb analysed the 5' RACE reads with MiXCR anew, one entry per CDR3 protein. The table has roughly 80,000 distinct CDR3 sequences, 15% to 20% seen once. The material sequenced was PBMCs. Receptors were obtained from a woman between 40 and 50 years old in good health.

DNA of the CDR3: TGTGCCATCGGGGACCTAGCGGGAGGGTTCTACGAGCAGTACTTC. It translates to CAIGDLAGGFYEQYF. The chain has TRBV10-3 and TRBJ2-7, with 12 nucleotides matching TRBD2. Trimming took 8 bases from V and 3 from J; bases not matched to a gene: 8. Germline V gene data show CDR1 as ENHRY and CDR2 as SYGVKD. This CDR3 has 15 residues.

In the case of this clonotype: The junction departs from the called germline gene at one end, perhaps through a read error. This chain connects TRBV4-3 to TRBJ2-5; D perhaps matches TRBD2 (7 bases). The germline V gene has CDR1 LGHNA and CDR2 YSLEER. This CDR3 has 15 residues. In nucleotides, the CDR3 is TGCGCCAGCAGCCAAGACTGGGGGGGCGGTGAGACCCTGTACTTC. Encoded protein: CASSQDWGGGETLYF.

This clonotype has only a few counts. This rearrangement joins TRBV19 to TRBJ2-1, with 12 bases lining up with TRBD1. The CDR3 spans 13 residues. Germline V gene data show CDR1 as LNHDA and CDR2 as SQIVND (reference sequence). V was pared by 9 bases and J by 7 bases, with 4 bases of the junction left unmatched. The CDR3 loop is CASRDRGRNEQFF. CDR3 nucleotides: TGTGCCAGCCGGGACAGGGGGCGGAATGAGCAGTTCTTC.

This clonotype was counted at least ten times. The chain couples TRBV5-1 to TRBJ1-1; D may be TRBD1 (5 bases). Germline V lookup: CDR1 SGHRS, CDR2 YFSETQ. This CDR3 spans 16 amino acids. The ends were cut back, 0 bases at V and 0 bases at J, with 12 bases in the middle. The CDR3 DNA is TGCGCCAGCAGCTTGGGGCTGGGGGGGATGAACACTGAAGCTTTCTTT. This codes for CASSLGLGGMNTEAFF.

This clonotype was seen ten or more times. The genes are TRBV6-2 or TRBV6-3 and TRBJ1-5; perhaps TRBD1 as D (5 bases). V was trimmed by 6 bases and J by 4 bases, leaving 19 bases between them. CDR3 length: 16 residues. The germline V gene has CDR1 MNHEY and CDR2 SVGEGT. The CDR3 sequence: CASSASRGEANQPQHF. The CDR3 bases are TGTGCCAGCAGCGCCTCAAGGGGCGAGGCGAATCAGCCCCAGCATTTT.

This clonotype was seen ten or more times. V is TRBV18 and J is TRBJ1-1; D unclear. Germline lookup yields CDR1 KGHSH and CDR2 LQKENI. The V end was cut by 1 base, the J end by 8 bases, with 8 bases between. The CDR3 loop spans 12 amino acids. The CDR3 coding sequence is TGTGCCAGCTCACCACTCAATGGAGAAGCTTTCTTT. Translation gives CASSPLNGEAFF.

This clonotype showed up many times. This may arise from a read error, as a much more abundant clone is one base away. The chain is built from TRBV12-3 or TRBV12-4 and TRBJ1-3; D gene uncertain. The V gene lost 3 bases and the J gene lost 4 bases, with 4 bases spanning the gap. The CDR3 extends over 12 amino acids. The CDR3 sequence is CASSFSGNTIYF. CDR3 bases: TGTGCCAGCAGTTTCTCCGGAAACACCATATATTTT.

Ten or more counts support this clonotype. The CDR3 is CASSQEPGDEETQYF. The CDR3, as DNA: TGTGCCAGCAGCCAAGAACCTGGGGATGAGGAGACCCAGTACTTC. The chain uses TRBV4-2 and TRBJ2-5; unclear D gene. The CDR3 spans 15 residues. Trimming stripped 0 bases from V and 5 bases from J, with 13 bases between. Per the germline V gene, CDR1 is LGHNA and CDR2 is YNFKEQ.

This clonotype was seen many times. The chain's CDR3 is CSARIRGMSNEQFF. As DNA, the CDR3 is TGCAGTGCTAGGATCCGGGGAATGAGTAATGAGCAGTTCTTC. The rearrangement joins TRBV20-1 to TRBJ2-1; D may be TRBD2 (5 bases). The CDR3 is 14 amino acids. Germline V gene lookup returns CDR1 DFQATT and CDR2 SNEGSKA (reference sequence). Trimming shortened V by 3 bases and J by 7 bases, and 16 bases separated the two germline ends.

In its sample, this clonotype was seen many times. CDR3: CASSFLDSQETQYF. The CDR3 DNA reads as TGTGCCAGCAGTTTCCTGGACAGCCAAGAGACCCAGTACTTC. This chain uses TRBV28 with TRBJ2-5, with D tentatively TRBD1 (6 bases). Germline CDR1 reads MDHEN; CDR2 reads SYDVKM. This CDR3 region has 14 residues. Between the trimmed V and J ends, which lost 3 bases and 1 base, there was a span of 9 bases.

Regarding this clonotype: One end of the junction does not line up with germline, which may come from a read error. The CDR3 sequence is CASSLTGAPTEGFF. The DNA of the CDR3 is TGTGCCAGCAGCTTGACAGGGGCCCCAACTGAAGGTTTCTTT. The genes are TRBV5-8 and TRBJ1-1; 7 positions agree with TRBD1. Germline CDR1 SGHTS, CDR2 YDEGEE. CDR3 length: 14 amino acids.

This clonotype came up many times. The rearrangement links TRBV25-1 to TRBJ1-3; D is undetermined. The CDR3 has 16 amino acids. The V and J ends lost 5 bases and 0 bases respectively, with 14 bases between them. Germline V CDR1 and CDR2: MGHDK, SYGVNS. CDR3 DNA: TGTGCCAGCAGTCTCGAGGACTGGAACTCTGGAAACACCATATATTTT. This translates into CASSLEDWNSGNTIYF.

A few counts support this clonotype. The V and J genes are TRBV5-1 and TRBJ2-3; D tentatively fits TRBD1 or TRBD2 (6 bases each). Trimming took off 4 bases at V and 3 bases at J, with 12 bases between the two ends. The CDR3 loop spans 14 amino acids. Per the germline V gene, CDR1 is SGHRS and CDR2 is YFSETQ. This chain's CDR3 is CASSGGPLTDTQYF. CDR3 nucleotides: TGCGCCAGCAGCGGGGGGCCACTGACAGATACGCAGTATTTT.